The source of this TCR beta chain is a study of control samples from healthy donors and cancer patients. Produced via immunoSEQ multiplex PCR; TCRdb's table is partial and in-frame only. Among fewer than 120,000 clones listed, roughly 90% were seen once. V was cut by 7 bases and J by 3 bases, with 13 bases left in between. CDR3 length: 13 residues. Germline V gives CDR1 MNHEY, CDR2 SVGAGI. Sequences were obtained from PBMCs. This TCR derives from a woman aged 60 to 75 with lung cancer. V gene TRBV6-5 combines with J gene TRBJ2-7; D perhaps matches TRBD1 (6 bases). For the CDR3, the DNA is TGTGCCAGCACGGGACACGGGTTCTACGAGCAGTACTTC. It translates to CASTGHGFYEQYF.